This is a list of T cell receptor beta chains from one sample in a study of T cell repertoires in cytomegalovirus infection. From the reads, TCRdb called clonotypes with MiXCR, one entry per CDR3 protein. Among about 740,000 distinct CDR3 sequences, 35% were seen once, and the ten largest hold 2.5% to 3.5%. The sequenced material came from PBMCs. These receptor sequences come from a human donor in good health (CMV status not recorded). Some clones in this sample may be carry-over from other donors' samples. The CDR3 runs from the conserved cysteine through the conserved F or W.

TRBJ2-1 TRBV10-3 CAISPGLATYNEQFF
TRBJ1-4 TRBV6-1 CASSPNWGEGLFF
TRBJ1-6 TRBV7-2 CASSFSSRGGTQNSPLHF
TRBJ1-5 TRBV19 CASSIRNVGHAGAHRYSNQPQHF
TRBJ1-2 TRBV10-3 CAISHGTSQGDYGYTF
TRBJ1-2 TRBV7-9 CASSFQGRWNYGYTF
TRBJ2-7 TRBV28 CASSSGSGTRNF
TRBJ2-1 TRBV11-2 CASSRSRGGLFQFF
TRBJ2-2 TRBV19 CAISPLQNTGELFF
TRBJ1-6 TRBV28 CASSSPGSLFHF
TRBJ2-6 TRBV7-2 CASSLTSGRAAGANVLTF
TRBJ2-7 TRBV7-2 CASSRLAGENEQYF
TRBJ1-2 TRBV6-1 CASNPQALNRAQSDGYTF
TRBJ1-2 TRBV7-8 CASSSLSGGGYGYTF